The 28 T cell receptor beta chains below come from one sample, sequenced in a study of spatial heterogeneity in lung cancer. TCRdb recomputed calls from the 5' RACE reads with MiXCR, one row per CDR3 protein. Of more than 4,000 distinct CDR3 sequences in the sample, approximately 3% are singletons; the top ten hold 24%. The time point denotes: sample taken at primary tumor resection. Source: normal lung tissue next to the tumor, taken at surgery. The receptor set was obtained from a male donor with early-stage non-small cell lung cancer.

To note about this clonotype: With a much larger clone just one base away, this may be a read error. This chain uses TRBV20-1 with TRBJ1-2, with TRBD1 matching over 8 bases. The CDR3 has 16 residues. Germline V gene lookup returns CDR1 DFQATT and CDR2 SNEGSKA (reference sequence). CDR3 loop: CSASAPQGARGYGYNF. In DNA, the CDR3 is TGCAGTGCTAGTGCCCCCCAGGGGGCGCGTGGCTATGGCTACAACTTC.

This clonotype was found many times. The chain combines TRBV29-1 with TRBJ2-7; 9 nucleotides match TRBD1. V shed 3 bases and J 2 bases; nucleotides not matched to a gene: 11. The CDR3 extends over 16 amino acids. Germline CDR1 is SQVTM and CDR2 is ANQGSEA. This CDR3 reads CSVDGVWDRDPYEQYF. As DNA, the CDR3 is TGCAGCGTTGACGGCGTTTGGGACAGGGACCCCTACGAGCAGTACTTC.

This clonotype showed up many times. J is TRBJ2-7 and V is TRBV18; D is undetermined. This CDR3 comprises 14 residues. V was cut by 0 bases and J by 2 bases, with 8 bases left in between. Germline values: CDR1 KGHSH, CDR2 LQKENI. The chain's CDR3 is CASSPPPGTYEQYF. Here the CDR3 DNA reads TGTGCCAGCTCACCACCCCCAGGCACCTACGAGCAGTACTTC.

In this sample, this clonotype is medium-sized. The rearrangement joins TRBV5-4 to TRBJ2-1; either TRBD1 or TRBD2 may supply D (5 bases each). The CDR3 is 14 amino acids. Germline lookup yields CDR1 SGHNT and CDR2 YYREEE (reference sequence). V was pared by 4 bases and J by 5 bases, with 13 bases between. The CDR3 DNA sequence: TGTGCCAGCAGCCCCACGGGGCCCGACAATGAGCAGTTCTTC. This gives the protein CASSPTGPDNEQFF. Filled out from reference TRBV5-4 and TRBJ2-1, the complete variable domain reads ETGVTQSPTHLIKTRGQQVTLRCSSQSGHNTVSWYQQALGQGPQFIFQYYREEENGRGNFPPRFSGLQFPNYSSELNVNALELDDSALYLCASSPTGPDNEQFFGPGTRLTVL.

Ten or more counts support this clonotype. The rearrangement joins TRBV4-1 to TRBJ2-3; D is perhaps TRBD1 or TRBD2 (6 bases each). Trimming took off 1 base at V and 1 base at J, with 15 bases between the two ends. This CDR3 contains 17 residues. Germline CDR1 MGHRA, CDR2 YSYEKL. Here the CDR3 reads CASSQVGRGGGTDTQYF. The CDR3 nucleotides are TGCGCCAGCAGCCAAGTGGGCAGGGGAGGTGGCACAGATACGCAGTATTTT.

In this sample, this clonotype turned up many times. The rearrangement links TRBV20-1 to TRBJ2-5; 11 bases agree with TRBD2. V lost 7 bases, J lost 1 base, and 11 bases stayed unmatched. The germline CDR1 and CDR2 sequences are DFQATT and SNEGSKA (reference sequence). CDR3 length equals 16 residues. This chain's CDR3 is CSGGKGTSGSQETQYF. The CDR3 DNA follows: TGCAGTGGCGGAAAAGGGACTAGCGGCTCCCAAGAGACCCAGTACTTC.

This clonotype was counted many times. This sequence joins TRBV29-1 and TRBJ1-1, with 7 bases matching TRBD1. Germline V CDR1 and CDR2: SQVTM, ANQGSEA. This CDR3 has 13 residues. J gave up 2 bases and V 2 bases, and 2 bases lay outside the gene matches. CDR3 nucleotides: TGCAGCGTTGAAAGGGGGCGCAACACTGAAGCTTTCTTT. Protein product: CSVERGRNTEAFF. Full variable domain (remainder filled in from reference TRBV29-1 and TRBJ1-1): SAVISQKPSRDICQRGTSLTIQCQVDSQVTMMFWYRQQPGQSLTLIATANQGSEATYESGFVIDKFPISRPNLTFSTLTVSNMSPEDSSIYLCSVERGRNTEAFFGQGTRLTVV.

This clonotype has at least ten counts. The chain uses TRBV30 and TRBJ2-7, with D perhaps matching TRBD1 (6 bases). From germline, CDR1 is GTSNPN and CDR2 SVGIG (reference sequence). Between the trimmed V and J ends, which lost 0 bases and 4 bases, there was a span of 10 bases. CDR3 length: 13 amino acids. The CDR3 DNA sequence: TGTGCCTGGAGTGTACGGGACACATACGAGCAGTACTTC. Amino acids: CAWSVRDTYEQYF.

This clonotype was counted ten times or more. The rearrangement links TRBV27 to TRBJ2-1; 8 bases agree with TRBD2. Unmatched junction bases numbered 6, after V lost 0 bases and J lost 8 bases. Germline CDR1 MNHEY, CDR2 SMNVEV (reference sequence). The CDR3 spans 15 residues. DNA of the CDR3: TGTGCCAGCAGTTTATCAGCGGGAGTCTTCGATGAGCAGTTCTTC. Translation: CASSLSAGVFDEQFF.

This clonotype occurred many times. The CDR3 DNA is TGCAGTGCCCCGGGGGATTACGAGCAGTACTTC. It yields the protein CSAPGDYEQYF. This rearrangement joins TRBV20-1 to TRBJ2-7, with D tentatively TRBD2 (6 bases). The V gene lost 6 bases and the J gene lost 4 bases, with 10 bases spanning the gap. Germline V gives CDR1 DFQATT, CDR2 SNEGSKA (reference sequence). The CDR3 is 11 residues long.

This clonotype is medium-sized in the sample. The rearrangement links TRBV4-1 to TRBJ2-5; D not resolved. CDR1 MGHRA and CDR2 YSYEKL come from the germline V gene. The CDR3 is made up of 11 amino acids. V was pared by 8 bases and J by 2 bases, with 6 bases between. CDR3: CASARQETQYF. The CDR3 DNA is TGCGCCAGCGCGAGGCAAGAGACCCAGTACTTC.

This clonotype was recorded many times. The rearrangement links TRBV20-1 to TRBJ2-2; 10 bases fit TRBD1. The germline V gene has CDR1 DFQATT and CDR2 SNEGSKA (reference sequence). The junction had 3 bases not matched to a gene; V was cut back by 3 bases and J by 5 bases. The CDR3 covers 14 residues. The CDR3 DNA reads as TGCAGTGCTAGGGACAGGGGGAATACCGGGGAGCTGTTTTTT. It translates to CSARDRGNTGELFF.

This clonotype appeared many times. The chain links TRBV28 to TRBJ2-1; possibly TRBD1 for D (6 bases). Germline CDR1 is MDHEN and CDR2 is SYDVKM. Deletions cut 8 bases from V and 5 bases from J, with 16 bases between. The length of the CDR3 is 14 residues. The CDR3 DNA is TGTGCCAGCTTGCAGGGGTGGGAGCACAATGAGCAGTTCTTC. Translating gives CASLQGWEHNEQFF.

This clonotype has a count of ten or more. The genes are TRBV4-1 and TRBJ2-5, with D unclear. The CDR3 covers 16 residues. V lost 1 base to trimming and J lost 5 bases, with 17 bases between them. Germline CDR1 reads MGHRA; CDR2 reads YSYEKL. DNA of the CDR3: TGCGCCAGCAGCCAAGGTACCGGGCCCCCAACGGAGACCCAGTACTTC. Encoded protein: CASSQGTGPPTETQYF.

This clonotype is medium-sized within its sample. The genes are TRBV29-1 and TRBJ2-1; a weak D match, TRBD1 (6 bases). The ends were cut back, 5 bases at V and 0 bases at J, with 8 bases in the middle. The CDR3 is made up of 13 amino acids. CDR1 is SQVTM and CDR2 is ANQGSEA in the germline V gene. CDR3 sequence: CSVQGSSYNEQFF. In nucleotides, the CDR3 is TGCAGCGTTCAGGGGAGCTCCTACAATGAGCAGTTCTTC.

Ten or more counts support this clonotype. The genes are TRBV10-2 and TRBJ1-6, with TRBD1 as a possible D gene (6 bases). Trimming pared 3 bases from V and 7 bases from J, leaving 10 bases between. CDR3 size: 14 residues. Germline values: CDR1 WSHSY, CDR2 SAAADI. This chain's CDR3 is CASSDWTENSPLHF. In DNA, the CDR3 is TGCGCCAGCAGTGATTGGACAGAAAATTCACCCCTCCACTTT.

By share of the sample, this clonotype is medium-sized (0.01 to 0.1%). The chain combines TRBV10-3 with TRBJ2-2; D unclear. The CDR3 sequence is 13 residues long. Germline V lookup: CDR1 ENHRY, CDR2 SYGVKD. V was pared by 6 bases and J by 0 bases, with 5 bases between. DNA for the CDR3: TGTGCCATCAGCCAATCGAACACCGGGGAGCTGTTTTTT. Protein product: CAISQSNTGELFF.

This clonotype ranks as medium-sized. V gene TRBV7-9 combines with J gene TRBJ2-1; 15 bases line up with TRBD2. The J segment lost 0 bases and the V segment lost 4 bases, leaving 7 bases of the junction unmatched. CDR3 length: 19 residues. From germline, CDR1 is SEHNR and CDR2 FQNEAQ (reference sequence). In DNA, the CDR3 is TGTGCCAGCAGCTACGGACTAGCGGGAGGGCGAATCTCCTACAATGAGCAGTTCTTC. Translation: CASSYGLAGGRISYNEQFF. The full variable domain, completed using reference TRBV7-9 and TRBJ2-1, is DTGVSQNPRHKITKRGQNVTFRCDPISEHNRLYWYRQTLGQGPEFLTYFQNEAQLEKSRLLSDRFSAERPKGSFSTLEIQRTEQGDSAMYLCASSYGLAGGRISYNEQFFGPGTRLTVL.

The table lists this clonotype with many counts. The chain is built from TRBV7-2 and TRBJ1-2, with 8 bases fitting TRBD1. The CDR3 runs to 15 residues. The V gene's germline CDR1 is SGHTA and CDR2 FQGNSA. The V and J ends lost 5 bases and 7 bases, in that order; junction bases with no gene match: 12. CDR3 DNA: TGTGCCAGCAGCGCCGGGACAGGCCTAGAGGGTGGCTACACCTTC. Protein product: CASSAGTGLEGGYTF.

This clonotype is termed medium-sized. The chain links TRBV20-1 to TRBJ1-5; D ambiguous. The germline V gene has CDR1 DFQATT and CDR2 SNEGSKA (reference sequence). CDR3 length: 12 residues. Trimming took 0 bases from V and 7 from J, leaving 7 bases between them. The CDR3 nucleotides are TGCAGTGCTAGAGAGTTGGGGCAGCCCCAGCATTTT. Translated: CSARELGQPQHF.

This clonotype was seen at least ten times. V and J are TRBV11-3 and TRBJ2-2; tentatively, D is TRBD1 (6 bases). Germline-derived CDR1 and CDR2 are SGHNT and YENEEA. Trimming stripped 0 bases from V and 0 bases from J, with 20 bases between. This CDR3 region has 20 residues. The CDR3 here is CASSLELGEFGTPNTGELFF. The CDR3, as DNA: TGTGCCAGCAGCTTAGAATTGGGGGAGTTTGGGACACCGAACACCGGGGAGCTGTTTTTT.

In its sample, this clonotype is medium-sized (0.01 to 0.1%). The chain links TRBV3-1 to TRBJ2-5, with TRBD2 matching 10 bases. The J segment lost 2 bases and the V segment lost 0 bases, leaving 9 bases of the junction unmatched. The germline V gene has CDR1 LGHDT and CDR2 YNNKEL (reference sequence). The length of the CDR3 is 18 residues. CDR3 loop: CASSQDGLAGANQETQYF. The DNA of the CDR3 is TGTGCCAGCAGCCAAGACGGGCTAGCGGGAGCGAATCAAGAGACCCAGTACTTC.

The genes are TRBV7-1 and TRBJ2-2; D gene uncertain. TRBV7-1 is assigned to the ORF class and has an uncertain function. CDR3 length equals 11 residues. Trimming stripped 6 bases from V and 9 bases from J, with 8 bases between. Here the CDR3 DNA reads TGTGCCAGCAGTCTCGGGCGGGAGCTGTTTTTT. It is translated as CASSLGRELFF.

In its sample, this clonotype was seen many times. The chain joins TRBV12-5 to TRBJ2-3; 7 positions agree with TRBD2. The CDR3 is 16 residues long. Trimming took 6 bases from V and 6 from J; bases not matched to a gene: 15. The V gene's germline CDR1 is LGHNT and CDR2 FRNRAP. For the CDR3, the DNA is TGTGCTAGTGGGGCCCGGCGGGGGTCCCTTATCGATACGCAGTATTTT. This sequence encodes CASGARRGSLIDTQYF.

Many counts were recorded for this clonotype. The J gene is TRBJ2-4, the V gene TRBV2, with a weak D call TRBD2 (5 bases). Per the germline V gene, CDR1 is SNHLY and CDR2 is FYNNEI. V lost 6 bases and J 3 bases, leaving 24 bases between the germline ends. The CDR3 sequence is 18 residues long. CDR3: CASSEKGRGSLGKNIQYF. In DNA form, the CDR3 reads TGTGCCAGCAGCGAAAAGGGCCGGGGATCTTTGGGCAAAAACATTCAGTACTTC. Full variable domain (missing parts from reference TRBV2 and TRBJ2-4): EPEVTQTPSHQVTQMGQEVILRCVPISNHLYFYWYRQILGQKVEFLVSFYNNEISEKSEIFDDQFSVERPDGSNFTLKIRSTKLEDSAMYFCASSEKGRGSLGKNIQYFGAGTRLSVL.

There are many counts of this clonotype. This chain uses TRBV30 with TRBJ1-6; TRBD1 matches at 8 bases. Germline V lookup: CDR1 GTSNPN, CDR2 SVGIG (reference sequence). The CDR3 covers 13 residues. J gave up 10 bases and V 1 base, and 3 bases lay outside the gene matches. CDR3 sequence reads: CAWSGTGYSPLHF. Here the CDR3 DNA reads TGTGCCTGGAGTGGGACAGGGTACTCACCCCTCCACTTT.

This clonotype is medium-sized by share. The CDR3 region is CASSYGTAPRYNEQFF. The CDR3 coding sequence is TGTGCCAGCAGTTACGGGACAGCCCCCCGTTACAATGAGCAGTTCTTC. The rearrangement joins TRBV6-5 to TRBJ2-1; TRBD1 aligns across 7 bases. The CDR3 is 16 amino acids. With V trimmed by 2 bases and J by 4 bases, 8 bases remained unmatched. The germline V gene encodes CDR1 MNHEY and CDR2 SVGAGI.

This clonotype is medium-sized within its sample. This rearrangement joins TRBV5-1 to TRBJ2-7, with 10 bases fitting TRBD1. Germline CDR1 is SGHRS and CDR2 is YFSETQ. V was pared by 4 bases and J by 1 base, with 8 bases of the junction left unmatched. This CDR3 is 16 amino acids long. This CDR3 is CASSRQPGQGSYEQYV. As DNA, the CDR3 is TGCGCCAGCAGCCGACAACCGGGACAGGGGTCCTACGAGCAGTACGTC.